In its sample, the clone carrying this TCR beta chain was seen many times. Its cognate antigen is unknown. The data were taken from a study of regulatory T cells in long-lasting Graves disease. Arm-PCR of CDR3 regions and iRepertoire HTBI primers were the basis on which TCR beta libraries were built. TCRdb reprocessed the multiplex PCR reads with MiXCR, giving one entry per CDR3 protein. Here the sample spans under 300,000 distinct CDR3 sequences, around 20% being singletons. Indicated time point: newly diagnosed GD, antithyroid drugs for less than 3 months. The authors made the TCR library using RNA they extracted from PBMCs. An endocrinology department in Xi'an, China, supplied the patients. Overall study results and limits: Lower TCR diversity characterized persistent Graves' patients relative to newly diagnosed patients. A limited number of samples was an acknowledged limitation.

The sample here was peripheral blood mononuclear cells (PBMCs), taken at new diagnosis, from a patient treated with antithyroid drugs. The receptor was isolated from a female donor with Graves disease.

Here the CDR3 reads CASHVSVSTGELFF. CDR3 in DNA: TGTGCCAGCCACGTTTCGGTCAGCACCGGGGAGCTGTTTTTT. The V call is TRBV6-1, the J call TRBJ2-2; no firm D call. CDR1 is MNHNS, CDR2 SASEGT, per germline. The CDR3 loop spans 14 amino acids. V lost 8 bases and J lost 4, with 14 bases in between.